This T cell receptor beta chain was sequenced for a study of beta chain features in type 1 diabetes. Every bit of the isolated RNA underwent reverse transcription, so sequencing read expressed TCRB transcripts. It was found that naive, central memory and regulatory T cell samples averaged roughly 3.6 million reads. TCRdb's copy holds only in-frame clones and misses some; the assay was immunoSEQ multiplex PCR. The data show about 710,000 clones, with about an eighth seen just once and roughly 0.04% held by the top ten. The CDR3 runs 15 residues. Study-wide points: Moderate yet significant TCRB CDR3 shortening was seen in Type 1 diabetes patients in all four CD4+ subsets. Naive, central memory and Treg TCRB repertoires appeared more alike in patients than in healthy donors. There was no resolution here of whether HLA type influences TCRB rearrangement.

This clone was recorded a few times. What it recognizes is unknown. The origin of this receptor is a man younger than 35 with type 1 diabetes. The sequencing sample was made of naive CD4+ T cells from blood. The chain links TRBV21-1 to TRBJ2-1; TRBD2 is the table's D call and was not checked against the DNA. TRBV21-1 constitutes a pseudogene. The CDR3: CASSKAENSYNEQFF. As DNA, the CDR3 is TGTGCCAGCAGCAAAGCGGAGAACTCCTACAATGAGCAGTTCTTC.